This T cell receptor beta chain was recovered during a study of blood T cell repertoires in COVID-19. Study at large: Both acute and convalescent COVID-19 samples were obtained from the United States, Italy and Spain.

Followed over time, Seattle patients had been enrolled while infection was active. The CDR3 is 14 amino acids. The V gene lost 1 base and the J gene lost 5 bases, with 12 bases spanning the gap. Germline CDR1 and CDR2: SGHKS and YYEKEE (reference sequence). Original methodology: Reference gene primer amplification gave nucleated cell count estimates. The assay was immunoSEQ multiplex PCR, and TCRdb's table has in-frame clones only and misses some. That table gives V, J and clone size, and the DNA gave D and trimming. The data hold tens of thousands of clones, with 76% observed a single time. The sample holds one count of this clone.

Material: peripheral blood. The origin of this receptor is a man in his sixties with COVID-19, enrolled during active disease. The gene calls are TRBV5-5 and TRBJ1-2; maybe TRBD1 (5 bases). The CDR3 nucleotides read TGTGCCAGCAGCTTGATGGACATTGGATATGGCTACACCTTC. As protein: CASSLMDIGYGYTF. Full variable domain (remainder filled in from reference TRBV5-5 and TRBJ1-2): DAGVTQSPTHLIKTRGQQVTLRCSPISGHKSVSWYQQVLGQGPQFIFQYYEKEERGRGNFPDRFSARQFPNYSSELNVNALLLGDSALYLCASSLMDIGYGYTFGSGTRLTVV.